The rows below give T cell receptor beta chains drawn from one sample of a study of blood T cell repertoires in COVID-19. Only in-frame clones appear in the TCRdb table, and some are missing; sequencing was by immunoSEQ multiplex PCR. Of around 300,000 clones detected, around 89% appear once; the ten largest clones hold 3.5% to 4.5%. The sample comprised peripheral blood. The receptor set was obtained from a woman in her 50s with active or convalescent COVID-19. Both conserved end residues are part of each CDR3. Each record gives: V gene, CDR3 protein.

V gene: TRBV7-2
CDR3 protein: CASSSPYF

V gene: TRBV20-1
CDR3 protein: CSASGTPGGGQYF

V gene: TRBV5-5
CDR3 protein: CASSHIQGARGYTF

V gene: TRBV9
CDR3 protein: CASSPPQGGASVLTF

V gene: TRBV4-1
CDR3 protein: CASSYGAEQYF

V gene: TRBV19
CDR3 protein: CASSPTRTSGSYEQYF

V gene: TRBV5-1
CDR3 protein: CASSVTADIVKPYEQYF

V gene: TRBV2
CDR3 protein: CASSGRGNQPQHF

V gene: TRBV3-1/TRBV3-2
CDR3 protein: CASSQDSAASPNEKLFF

V gene: TRBV4-1
CDR3 protein: CASSQSPGHNTGELFF

V gene: TRBV5-1
CDR3 protein: CASSPGTGAGANVLTF

V gene: TRBV11-3
CDR3 protein: CASSSTGTGERDTQYF

V gene: TRBV4-2
CDR3 protein: CASSQRTETTYEQYF

V gene: TRBV3-1/TRBV3-2
CDR3 protein: CASSQATATSYGYTF

V gene: TRBV28
CDR3 protein: CASSFSRNYGYTF

V gene: TRBV28
CDR3 protein: CASSGTSGRAMQYF

V gene: TRBV27
CDR3 protein: CASSSGTRNSPLHF

V gene: TRBV27
CDR3 protein: CASSLNRVNTEAFF

V gene: TRBV19
CDR3 protein: CASSPGQLNYGYTF

V gene: TRBV4-1
CDR3 protein: CASSQESPGVHNSPLHF

V gene: TRBV6-5
CDR3 protein: CASTGGSSGNTIYF

V gene: TRBV24-1
CDR3 protein: CATSDFSGGGETQYF

V gene: TRBV4-2
CDR3 protein: CASSQGPSGRATETQYF

V gene: TRBV25-1
CDR3 protein: CASSDRSGDRGNTEAFF

V gene: TRBV3-1/TRBV3-2
CDR3 protein: CASSLLSGINTGELFF

V gene: TRBV6-5
CDR3 protein: CASRLDSTDTQYF

V gene: TRBV5-5
CDR3 protein: CASSPETGQGYTF

V gene: TRBV27
CDR3 protein: CASGVLSGVVGEQYF

V gene: TRBV19
CDR3 protein: CASSQGEGAEAFF

V gene: TRBV20-1
CDR3 protein: CSAQHQETQYF

V gene: TRBV3-1/TRBV3-2
CDR3 protein: CASSQDRYAEAFF

V gene: TRBV9
CDR3 protein: CASSVTGAEGELFF

V gene: TRBV7-3
CDR3 protein: CASSLGQAVGADTQYF

V gene: TRBV19
CDR3 protein: CASSDGTGASGANVLTF

V gene: TRBV7-9
CDR3 protein: CASSLGQRGANVLTF

V gene: TRBV3-1/TRBV3-2
CDR3 protein: CASSQEEEQYF

V gene: TRBV19
CDR3 protein: CATSGQGGHEQFF

V gene: TRBV10-3
CDR3 protein: CAIRGYEGDTEAFF

V gene: TRBV2
CDR3 protein: CASSGQVYGYTF

V gene: TRBV2
CDR3 protein: CASALGRPWDTQYF

V gene: TRBV29-1
CDR3 protein: CSVRGTGGTEAFF

V gene: TRBV7-2
CDR3 protein: CASSSSRGSYEQYF

V gene: TRBV5-1
CDR3 protein: CASSSRGSANTGELFF

V gene: TRBV19
CDR3 protein: CASSISDRLNTEAFF

V gene: TRBV11-2
CDR3 protein: CASSFRAGTGAEQYF

V gene: TRBV19
CDR3 protein: CASSIHGGGLTGELFF

V gene: TRBV6-1
CDR3 protein: CASSESGSYNEQFF

V gene: TRBV5-4
CDR3 protein: CASSTPGQGVQETQYF

V gene: TRBV6-2/TRBV6-3
CDR3 protein: CASSHGGSGYNEQFF

V gene: TRBV9
CDR3 protein: CASSAGGIGNTIYF

V gene: TRBV7-2
CDR3 protein: CASSLVPGFYGYTF

V gene: TRBV11-2
CDR3 protein: CASSTPSRGERFF

V gene: TRBV19
CDR3 protein: CATPSWGRDNRGSTGELFF